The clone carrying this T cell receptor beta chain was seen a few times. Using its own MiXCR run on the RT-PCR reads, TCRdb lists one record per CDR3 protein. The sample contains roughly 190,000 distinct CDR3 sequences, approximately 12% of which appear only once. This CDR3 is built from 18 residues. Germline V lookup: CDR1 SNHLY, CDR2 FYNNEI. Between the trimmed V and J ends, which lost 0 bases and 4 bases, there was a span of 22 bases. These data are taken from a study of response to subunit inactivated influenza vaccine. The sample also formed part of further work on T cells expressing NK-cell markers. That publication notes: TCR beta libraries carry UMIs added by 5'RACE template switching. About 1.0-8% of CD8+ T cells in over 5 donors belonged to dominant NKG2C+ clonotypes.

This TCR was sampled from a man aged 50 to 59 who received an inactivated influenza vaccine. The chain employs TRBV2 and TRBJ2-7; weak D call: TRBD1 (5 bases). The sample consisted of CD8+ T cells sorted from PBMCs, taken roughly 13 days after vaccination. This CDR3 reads CASSEARSYGDSHYEQYF. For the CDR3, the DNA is TGTGCCAGCAGTGAAGCTCGAAGCTATGGCGACAGCCATTACGAGCAGTACTTC.